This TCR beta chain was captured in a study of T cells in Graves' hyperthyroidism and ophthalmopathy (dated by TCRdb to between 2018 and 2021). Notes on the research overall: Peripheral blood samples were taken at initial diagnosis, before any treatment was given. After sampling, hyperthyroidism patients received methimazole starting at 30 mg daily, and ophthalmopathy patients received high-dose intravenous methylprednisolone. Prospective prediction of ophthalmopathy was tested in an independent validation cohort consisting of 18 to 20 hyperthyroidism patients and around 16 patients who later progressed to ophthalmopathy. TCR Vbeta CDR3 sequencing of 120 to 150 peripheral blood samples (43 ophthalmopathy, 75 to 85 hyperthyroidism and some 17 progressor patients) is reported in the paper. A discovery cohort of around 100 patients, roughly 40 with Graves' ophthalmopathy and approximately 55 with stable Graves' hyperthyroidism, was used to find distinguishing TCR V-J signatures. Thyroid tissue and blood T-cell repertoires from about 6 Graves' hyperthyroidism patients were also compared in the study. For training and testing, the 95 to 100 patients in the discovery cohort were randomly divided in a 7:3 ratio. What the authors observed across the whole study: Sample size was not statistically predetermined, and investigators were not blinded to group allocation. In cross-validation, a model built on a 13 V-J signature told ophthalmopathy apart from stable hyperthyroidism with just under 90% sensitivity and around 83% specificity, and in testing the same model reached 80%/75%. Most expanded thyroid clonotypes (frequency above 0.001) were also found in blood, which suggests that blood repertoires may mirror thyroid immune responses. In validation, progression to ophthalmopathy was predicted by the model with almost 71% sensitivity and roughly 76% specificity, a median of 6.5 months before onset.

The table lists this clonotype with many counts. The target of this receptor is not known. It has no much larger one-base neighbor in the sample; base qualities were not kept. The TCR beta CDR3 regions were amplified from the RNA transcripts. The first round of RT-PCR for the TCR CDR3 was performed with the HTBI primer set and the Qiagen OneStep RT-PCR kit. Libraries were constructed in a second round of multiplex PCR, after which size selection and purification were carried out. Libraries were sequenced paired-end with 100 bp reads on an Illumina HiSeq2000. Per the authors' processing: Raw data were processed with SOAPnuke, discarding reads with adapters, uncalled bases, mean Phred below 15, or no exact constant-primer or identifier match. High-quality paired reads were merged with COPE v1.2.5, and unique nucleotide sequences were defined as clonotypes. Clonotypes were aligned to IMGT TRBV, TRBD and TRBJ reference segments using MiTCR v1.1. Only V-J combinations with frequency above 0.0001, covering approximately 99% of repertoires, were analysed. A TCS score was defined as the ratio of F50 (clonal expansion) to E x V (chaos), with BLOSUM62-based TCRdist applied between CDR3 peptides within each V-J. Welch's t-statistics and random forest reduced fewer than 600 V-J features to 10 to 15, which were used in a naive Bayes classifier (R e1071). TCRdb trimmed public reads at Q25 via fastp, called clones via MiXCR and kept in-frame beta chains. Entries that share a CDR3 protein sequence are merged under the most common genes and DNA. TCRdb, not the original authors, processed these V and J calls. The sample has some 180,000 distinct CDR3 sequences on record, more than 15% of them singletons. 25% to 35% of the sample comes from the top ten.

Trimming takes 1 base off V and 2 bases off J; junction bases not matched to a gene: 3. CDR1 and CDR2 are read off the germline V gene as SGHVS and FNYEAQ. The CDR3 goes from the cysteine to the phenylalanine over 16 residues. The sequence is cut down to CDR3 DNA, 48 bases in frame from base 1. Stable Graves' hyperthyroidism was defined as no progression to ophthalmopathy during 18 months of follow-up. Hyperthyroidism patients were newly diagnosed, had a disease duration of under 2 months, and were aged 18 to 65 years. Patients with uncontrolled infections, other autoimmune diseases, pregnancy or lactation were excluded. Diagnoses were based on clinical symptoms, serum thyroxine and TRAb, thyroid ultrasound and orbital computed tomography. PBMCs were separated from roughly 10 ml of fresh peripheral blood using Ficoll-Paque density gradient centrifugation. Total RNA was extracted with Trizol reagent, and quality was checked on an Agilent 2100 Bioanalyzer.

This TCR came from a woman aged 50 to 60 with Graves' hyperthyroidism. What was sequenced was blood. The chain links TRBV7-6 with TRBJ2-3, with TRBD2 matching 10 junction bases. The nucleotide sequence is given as TGTGCCAGCAGCTTAGGGAGCGGGGGGGCCACAGATACGCAGTATTTT. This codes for CASSLGSGGATDTQYF.